This T cell receptor (beta chain) was retrieved from a study of vaccination effects on CD4 cells after COVID-19. Study overall: Samples came 142 and 148 days after COVID-19 diagnosis, before vaccination. The study's findings and limits: Late in the post-vaccination period, infection-induced and vaccine-induced clones underwent marked clonal contraction.

Antigen-specific CD4+ T cells were expanded (with viral peptide pools) by the ViraFEST assay ahead of sequencing. At the end of roughly ten days of culture, CD4+ T cells were isolated. The person's infection with SARS-CoV-2, confirmed by PCR, took place between March and December 2020. Negative control cultures received an HIV-1 Nef peptide pool. A half-medium replacement with IL-2 medium was carried out on days 3 and 7. Repertoires were generated with immunoSEQ multiplex PCR, while TCRdb's copy carries only in-frame clones and drops some. The repertoire includes under 65,000 clones, more than 75% of them detected once, and around 5.5% sits in the top ten. Note on this clone: What it binds is unknown.

Per germline, CDR1 SGHNT and CDR2 YYREEE (reference sequence). The V and J ends lost 3 bases and 2 bases, in that order; junction bases with no gene match: 7. The CDR3 totals 16 residues. The material sequenced was CD4+ T cells from PBMCs cultured with HIV peptides, taken before COVID-19 vaccination. Indicated subset: HIV-1 Nef peptide pool negative control/reference culture. The TCR was taken from a human donor who had a prior SARS-CoV-2 infection. The rearrangement uses TRBV5-4 and TRBJ1-2, with TRBD1 matching over 10 bases. The CDR3 loop reads CASSWGPGQGNYGYTF. CDR3 bases: TGTGCCAGCAGCTGGGGACCGGGACAGGGGAACTATGGCTACACCTTC.